These 28 T cell receptor beta chains were all obtained from the same sample, sequenced in a study of cytotoxic CD8 clonotypes in ibrutinib-treated CLL. Data came from immunoSEQ multiplex PCR; TCRdb stores just in-frame clones and leaves some out. Here the sample spans tens of thousands of clones, over 45% being singletons. The specimen comprised PBMCs, sampled before ibrutinib treatment. These receptor sequences come from a human donor with chronic lymphocytic leukemia.

The rearrangement links TRBV7-8 to TRBJ2-1, with D possibly TRBD2 on 5 matching bases. Trimming pared 4 bases from V and 7 bases from J, leaving 8 bases between. The CDR3 covers 12 residues. CDR1 and CDR2 from the germline V gene are SGHVS and FQNEAQ. The CDR3 bases are TGTGCCAGCAGCTCAACTAGTAATGAGCAGTTCTTC. Amino acid sequence: CASSSTSNEQFF.

The chain links TRBV5-8 to TRBJ2-7; 10 bases match TRBD1. V gave up 0 bases and J gave up 1 base; unmatched junction bases: 4. The germline V gene encodes CDR1 SGHTS and CDR2 YDEGEE. The CDR3 runs 16 residues. The chain's CDR3 is CASSLGQGAFSYEQYF. The CDR3 DNA is TGTGCCAGCAGCTTGGGACAGGGGGCTTTTTCCTACGAGCAGTACTTC.

In this sample, this clone turned up a few times. The rearrangement links TRBV7-2 to TRBJ1-5; TRBD1 might be the D (5 bases). Germline CDR1 is SGHTA and CDR2 is FQGNSA. Trimming removed 2 bases at V and 2 bases at J, with 19 bases between. This CDR3 is built from 18 residues. The CDR3 region is CASSLWQGRASGNQPQHF. CDR3 nucleotides: TGTGCCAGCAGCTTATGGCAGGGTCGGGCGTCTGGCAATCAGCCCCAGCATTTT.

The rearrangement links TRBV6-6 to TRBJ2-7, with 10 bases that match TRBD1. Looked up from germline, CDR1 is MNHNY and CDR2 is SVGAGI (reference sequence). Unmatched junction bases numbered 7, after V lost 7 bases and J lost 4 bases. The CDR3 has 14 residues. The CDR3 DNA sequence: TGTGCCAGCAAAATGGGACAGGGGCTATACGAGCAGTACTTC. It specifies CASKMGQGLYEQYF.

The rearrangement uses TRBV29-1 and TRBJ2-5; no clear D. CDR1 is SQVTM and CDR2 is ANQGSEA in the germline V gene. The CDR3 is made up of 14 amino acids. V shed 4 bases and J shed 7 bases, with 19 bases lying between them. DNA of the CDR3: TGCAGCGTTGGTTCTGTCAGCCTAGAGGCGACCCAGTACTTC. Translation gives CSVGSVSLEATQYF. The variable domain in full, completed from reference TRBV29-1 and TRBJ2-5, reads SAVISQKPSRDICQRGTSLTIQCQVDSQVTMMFWYRQQPGQSLTLIATANQGSEATYESGFVIDKFPISRPNLTFSTLTVSNMSPEDSSIYLCSVGSVSLEATQYFGPGTRLLVL.

This chain links TRBV28 with TRBJ2-2; D is undetermined. The length of the CDR3 is 14 residues. Germline CDR1 is MDHEN and CDR2 is SYDVKM. V shed 5 bases and J shed 0 bases, with 7 bases lying between them. The CDR3 loop reads CASSEISNTGELFF. The CDR3 DNA reads as TGTGCCAGCAGTGAAATCTCGAACACCGGGGAGCTGTTTTTT.

This clone was picked up a small number of times. The V gene is TRBV5-4, the J gene TRBJ2-5; TRBD2 matches 10 bases. This CDR3 contains 15 residues. V lost 0 bases to trimming and J lost 5 bases; unmatched junction nucleotides: 4. Germline V gene lookup returns CDR1 SGHNT and CDR2 YYREEE (reference sequence). This CDR3 is CASSLVAGGRETQYF. The CDR3 DNA sequence: TGTGCCAGCAGCTTGGTAGCGGGGGGCCGGGAGACCCAGTACTTC.

The chain links TRBV15 to TRBJ1-5, with D perhaps TRBD1 (5 bases). Germline lookup yields CDR1 LNHNV and CDR2 YYDKDF (reference sequence). The CDR3 covers 14 residues. Trimming took off 5 bases at V and 1 base at J, with 9 bases between the two ends. In DNA form, the CDR3 reads TGTGCCACCAGCCCCCAGGGAAGCAATCAGCCCCAGCATTTT. This codes for CATSPQGSNQPQHF.

This chain joins TRBV15 and TRBJ2-7; perhaps TRBD2 as D (6 bases). Trimming left V 0 bases short and J 9 bases short, with 12 bases between. The CDR3 extends over 13 amino acids. Germline V gene sequence: CDR1 LNHNV, CDR2 YYDKDF (reference sequence). CDR3 loop: CATSRDSGTWQYF. The CDR3, as DNA: TGTGCCACCAGCAGAGACTCAGGGACTTGGCAGTACTTC.

This clone was seen repeatedly, ten times or more. This chain links TRBV6-7 with TRBJ1-4; the D is unclear. TRBV6-7 is flagged as an ORF with uncertain function. With 0 bases removed from V and 0 bases from J, the gap between germline ends came to 2 bases. The CDR3 loop spans 14 amino acids. CDR3 bases: TGTGCCAGCAGTTACTCTGCAACTAATGAAAAACTGTTTTTT. Encoded protein: CASSYSATNEKLFF.

V usage is TRBV21-1 and J usage is TRBJ2-5; the table's D call, TRBD1, has no DNA check behind it. TRBV21-1 is termed a pseudogene. The CDR3 consists of 13 residues. CDR3 DNA sequence: TGTGCCAGCAAGCAACAGGGGTGGGAGACCCAGTACTTC. It translates to CASKQQGWETQYF.

In its sample, this clone was seen a few times. The rearrangement links TRBV6-6 to TRBJ2-5, with D uncertain. Trimming took off 6 bases at V and 3 bases at J, with 11 bases between the two ends. Per the germline V gene, CDR1 is MNHNY and CDR2 is SVGAGI (reference sequence). The CDR3 totals 13 residues. This CDR3 is CASSPRSKETQYF. The DNA of the CDR3 is TGTGCCAGCAGCCCGAGGAGTAAAGAGACCCAGTACTTC.

The chain carries TRBV9 and TRBJ2-1, with D possibly being TRBD1 or TRBD2 (6 bases each). Trimming removed 0 bases from V and 3 bases from J, with 10 bases in between. There are 15 residues in the CDR3. Per germline, CDR1 SGDLS and CDR2 YYNGEE. CDR3 DNA: TGTGCCAGCAGCGTAGTGGGGGGCCACTACAATGAGCAGTTCTTC. It encodes CASSVVGGHYNEQFF.

The V gene is TRBV6-1, the J gene TRBJ1-2, with a tentative D call TRBD1 (5 bases). V gave up 4 bases and J gave up 4 bases, with 16 bases separating them. This CDR3 spans 15 amino acids. CDR1 and CDR2 from the germline V gene are MNHNS and SASEGT. As DNA, the CDR3 is TGTGCCAGCAGTGGGTTTTCATCAGGGACCTATGGCTACACCTTC. It codes for CASSGFSSGTYGYTF.

The chain recombines TRBV7-8 with TRBJ1-5; D not resolved. From germline, CDR1 is SGHVS and CDR2 FQNEAQ. The CDR3 covers 16 residues. V lost 5 bases and J 3 bases, leaving 17 bases between the germline ends. The CDR3 DNA is TGTGCCAGCAGCCCTAGGTCCGGCCGGGCCAATCAGCCCCAGCATTTT. Its translation: CASSPRSGRANQPQHF.

The J gene is TRBJ2-2, the V gene TRBV5-1; the D gene is possibly TRBD2 (6 bases). Trimming pared 0 bases from V and 8 bases from J, leaving 11 bases between. Germline V lookup: CDR1 SGHRS, CDR2 YFSETQ. This CDR3 is 14 amino acids long. CDR3 bases: TGCGCCAGCAGCTTGGACGGGGGAGGTGGGGAGCTGTTTTTT. Translated, it gives CASSLDGGGGELFF.

The chain couples TRBV15 to TRBJ1-1; 7 nucleotides agree with TRBD1. V trimming: 2 bases; J trimming: 1 base; junction bases outside the gene matches: 13. Germline values: CDR1 LNHNV, CDR2 YYDKDF (reference sequence). The CDR3 is made up of 18 amino acids. The CDR3 loop reads CATSRLPIVGTENTEAFF. CDR3 nucleotide sequence: TGTGCCACCAGCAGACTCCCTATCGTTGGGACAGAGAACACTGAAGCTTTCTTT.

The chain has TRBV28 and TRBJ1-5; perhaps TRBD1 as D (5 bases). V dropped 10 bases and J dropped 0 bases, with 10 bases sitting between them. Germline CDR1 MDHEN, CDR2 SYDVKM. The CDR3 is 13 residues long. CDR3: CATRQNSNQPQHF. The DNA of the CDR3 is TGTGCCACCAGACAGAATAGCAATCAGCCCCAGCATTTT.

The chain joins TRBV25-1 to TRBJ1-6; D is uncertain. In germline, CDR1 is MGHDK, CDR2 SYGVNS. Trimming left V 1 base short and J 5 bases short, with 9 bases between. CDR3 length: 15 residues. The CDR3 here is CASSEFAENNSPLHF. The CDR3 region has the DNA TGTGCCAGCAGTGAATTCGCAGAAAATAATTCACCCCTCCACTTT.

There are a few counts of this clone. This sample also contains other DNA sequences that code for the same CDR3. The CDR3 DNA sequence: TGTGCCAGCTCACCAGGGGATAATTCACCCCTCCACTTT. It codes for CASSPGDNSPLHF. V is TRBV18 and J is TRBJ1-6; D gene unclear. V was trimmed by 2 bases and J by 5 bases, leaving 4 bases between them. The CDR3 has 13 amino acids. The germline V gene has CDR1 KGHSH and CDR2 LQKENI.

The chain has TRBV7-6 and TRBJ2-7; 8 bases map to TRBD1. Germline CDR1 SGHVS, CDR2 FNYEAQ. The ends lost 5 bases at V and 3 bases at J; junction bases unmatched: 3. This CDR3 spans 13 amino acids. The CDR3, as DNA: TGTGCCAGCAGCAAGGACAGGGTCTACGAGCAGTACTTC. Translating gives CASSKDRVYEQYF. Full variable domain (missing parts from reference TRBV7-6 and TRBJ2-7): GAGVSQSPRYKVTKRGQDVALRCDPISGHVSLYWYRQALGQGPEFLTYFNYEAQQDKSGLPNDRFSAERPEGSISTLTIQRTEQRDSAMYRCASSKDRVYEQYFGPGTRLTVT.

The genes are TRBV6-6 and TRBJ1-2; 9 bases line up with TRBD1. Per the germline V gene, CDR1 is MNHNY and CDR2 is SVGAGI (reference sequence). This CDR3 has 15 amino acids. The ends lost 4 bases at V and 8 bases at J; junction bases unmatched: 11. The CDR3 sequence is CASSSADRGLLGYTF. CDR3 nucleotide sequence: TGTGCCAGCAGTTCCGCGGACAGGGGCCTCCTCGGCTACACCTTC.

The CDR3 region has the DNA TGCAGCGTAGGACAGGTACTCAACACTGAAGCTTTCTTT. It codes for CSVGQVLNTEAFF. This chain uses TRBV29-1 with TRBJ1-1; 7 bases agree with TRBD1. From germline, CDR1 is SQVTM and CDR2 ANQGSEA. The CDR3 totals 13 residues. After removal of 6 bases from V and 2 bases from J, the junction contained 6 bases not matched to a gene.

This sequence joins TRBV4-2 and TRBJ2-7; 7 bases line up with TRBD2. Germline-derived CDR1 and CDR2 are LGHNA and YNFKEQ. The CDR3 has 15 residues. V gave up 0 bases and J gave up 2 bases; unmatched junction bases: 4. CDR3 sequence: CASSQESTSTYEQYF. CDR3 nucleotide sequence: TGTGCCAGCAGCCAAGAATCGACTAGCACCTACGAGCAGTACTTC.

This clone has only a few counts. V usage is TRBV19 and J usage is TRBJ1-3, with a tentative D call TRBD1 (6 bases). V lost 5 bases to trimming and J lost 1 base, with 9 bases between them. The CDR3 contains 14 residues. Germline assignment: CDR1 LNHDA and CDR2 SQIVND (reference sequence). CDR3 protein: CASSPQGSGNTIYF. CDR3 nucleotide sequence: TGTGCCAGTAGTCCCCAGGGGTCTGGAAACACCATATATTTT.

The rearrangement uses TRBV5-4 and TRBJ2-4; D uncertain. The CDR3 has 14 amino acids. From germline, CDR1 is SGHNT and CDR2 YYREEE (reference sequence). V was cut by 0 bases and J by 7 bases, with 11 bases left in between. CDR3 in amino acids: CASSLGARHNIQYF. CDR3 in DNA: TGTGCCAGCAGCTTGGGGGCCCGACATAACATTCAGTACTTC.

The chain links TRBV6-6 to TRBJ1-4; D remains ambiguous. V lost 5 bases and J 7 bases, leaving 14 bases between the germline ends. The CDR3 length is 14 residues. The germline V gene has CDR1 MNHNY and CDR2 SVGAGI (reference sequence). CDR3 loop: CASSIGLRREKLFF. CDR3 in DNA: TGTGCCAGCAGTATCGGTCTCAGGCGTGAAAAACTGTTTTTT.

This clone has only a few counts. This sequence joins TRBV10-1 and TRBJ2-5; a possible D gene is TRBD2 (6 bases). V dropped 3 bases and J dropped 5 bases, with 16 bases sitting between them. The CDR3 is 15 amino acids. Germline V gene data show CDR1 as WNHNN and CDR2 as SYGVQD (reference sequence). This CDR3 reads CASSEGTAAWETQYF. Here the CDR3 DNA reads TGCGCCAGCAGTGAAGGGACTGCCGCCTGGGAGACCCAGTACTTC.